The rows below give T cell receptor beta chains drawn from one sample of a study of blood T cell repertoires in COVID-19. TCRdb's copy holds only in-frame clones and misses some; the assay was immunoSEQ multiplex PCR. Of 200,000 to 300,000 clones in the sample, 88% are singletons; the top ten hold about 0.65%. The sample consisted of peripheral blood. All receptors derive from a human donor in a cohort sampled during active COVID-19. Both conserved end residues are part of each CDR3. A D gene is named only where the DNA matches it firmly. Only some rows state a clone size, as once, few, many or a class for expanded clones.

d_call,v_call,j_call,clone_size,cdr3_aa
TRBD2,TRBV7-9,TRBJ2-5,-,CASSPRLAADQETQYF
-,TRBV13,TRBJ2-7,-,CASSLGPVTYEQYF
-,TRBV4-3,TRBJ2-7,-,CASSQEWASYYEQYF
-,TRBV7-3,TRBJ2-7,-,CASSLTGQNEQYF
TRBD2,TRBV2,TRBJ2-1,-,CASRSPVSGNFNNEQFF
TRBD1,TRBV7-2,TRBJ2-7,-,CASSRGGTGGAYEQYF
-,TRBV7-2,TRBJ2-2,-,CASSLRAGADTGELFF
-,TRBV29-1,TRBJ1-1,-,CSVRRDSVNTEAFF
TRBD1,TRBV5-1,TRBJ2-1,-,CASSFGTGDVNEQFF
TRBD1,TRBV25-1,TRBJ2-2,-,CASRRGQANTGELFF
TRBD2,TRBV7-8,TRBJ2-7,-,CASSLAGRGGRSYEQYF
TRBD1,TRBV4-2,TRBJ1-1,-,CASSPRQGWNTEAFF
TRBD1,TRBV4-2,TRBJ1-5,once,CASSQADRDNQPQHF
TRBD2,TRBV24-1,TRBJ2-7,-,CATSETSPGTSGSYEQYF
-,TRBV3-1/TRBV3-2,TRBJ2-3,-,CASSPTGGEDTQYF
TRBD1,TRBV28,TRBJ1-5,-,CASSPKDREGNQPQHF
TRBD1,TRBV7-9,TRBJ2-7,-,CASSVPGTGNSNEQYF
-,TRBV27,TRBJ1-1,few,CASSTSGVLNTEAFF
TRBD2,TRBV6-6,TRBJ2-7,-,CASSTPGSGRRYEQYF
-,TRBV10-3,TRBJ1-1,-,CAISESIRDTEAFF
-,TRBV10-3,TRBJ1-5,many,CAISEVAGGNQPQHF
TRBD2,TRBV7-2,TRBJ2-1,-,CASTPHGLAGDNEQFF
-,TRBV27,TRBJ2-1,-,CASSLYEYNEQFF
TRBD2,TRBV11-2,TRBJ2-1,-,CASSRPLAASNEQFF
-,TRBV6-5,TRBJ1-2,-,CASSPGLEAYGYTF
-,TRBV12-5,TRBJ2-3,few,CASGLYADTQYF
-,TRBV6-2/TRBV6-3,TRBJ1-5,-,CASSYTPGGGKGQPQHF
-,TRBV5-1,TRBJ1-3,-,CASSFSGNTIYF
-,TRBV11-2,TRBJ2-7,-,CASSTETGRYEQYF
-,TRBV30,TRBJ2-7,-,CAWSLSVYEQYF
TRBD2,TRBV9,TRBJ2-7,-,CASSVDQRGPVGNEQYF
-,TRBV7-2,TRBJ2-1,few,CASSSPTISEQFF
TRBD2,TRBV7-8,TRBJ2-7,-,CASSFSGAGGPGEQYF
-,TRBV24-1,TRBJ2-2,-,CATSDPKLGNTGELFF
-,TRBV6-1,TRBJ1-2,-,CASSEAPGNYGYTF
TRBD1,TRBV4-2,TRBJ2-2,-,CASSSRPWDREGAGELFF
-,TRBV7-2,TRBJ1-1,-,CASSYGLLNTEAFF
-,TRBV4-1,TRBJ2-7,once,CASSQDRGSYEQYF
-,TRBV27,TRBJ2-1,-,CASSLKAPLGLRSYNEQFF
TRBD2,TRBV29-1,TRBJ2-5,-,CSVGSGGASETQYF
TRBD1,TRBV2,TRBJ2-1,-,CASSEVGQLSEQFF
TRBD2,TRBV13,TRBJ2-7,once,CASSWSGSGSYEQYF
-,TRBV27,TRBJ1-3,-,CASSLNLGSVWNTIYF
-,TRBV12-3/TRBV12-4,TRBJ2-5,-,CASSLEGEETQYF
TRBD2,TRBV7-2,TRBJ2-1,-,CASRAATSGREFF
-,TRBV6-5,TRBJ1-1,-,CASIPEGGEEAFF
-,TRBV9,TRBJ1-1,-,CASSVWQDMNTEAFF
-,TRBV27,TRBJ2-1,-,CASSFFAGSYNEQFF
-,TRBV3-1/TRBV3-2,TRBJ1-4,-,CASSPTTNEKLFF
TRBD2,TRBV29-1,TRBJ2-7,-,CSAQLADTYEQYF